These T cell receptor beta chains were read from a single sample in a study of identical twins. TCRdb reprocessed the 5' RACE reads with MiXCR, giving one entry per CDR3 protein. This sample yields around 960,000 distinct CDR3 sequences, of which 12% are seen a single time; about 1.6% belongs to the top ten. The data also belong to a second study, concerning yellow fever vaccine responses in identical twins.

Material: PBMCs. These receptors came from a woman under 30 in good health. Both conserved end residues are part of each CDR3. The order of the fields is D gene, clone size, V gene, J gene, CDR3 DNA, CDR3 protein. D genes are given only for firm matches. Clone sizes are given selectively: once, few, many, or a class where the clone is expanded.

-	once	TRBV4-2	TRBJ2-6	TGTGCCAGCAGCCAAGAAACTACGGGGGGCGGCCTCTCTGGGGCCAACGTCCTGACTTTC	CASSQETTGGGLSGANVLTF
TRBD2	-	TRBV28	TRBJ2-3	TGTGCCAGCAGTTTGAGGCGGGAGGTTGATACGCAGTATTTT	CASSLRREVDTQYF
-	-	TRBV20-1	TRBJ2-2	TGCAGTGCTAGCCCGGCCGCGGGGACCGGGGAGCTGTTTTTT	CSASPAAGTGELFF
TRBD2	few	TRBV4-2	TRBJ2-7	TGTGCCAGCAGCCAAGATAACACGGCAGCGGGAGTCTACGAGCAGTACTTC	CASSQDNTAAGVYEQYF
-	few	TRBV20-1	TRBJ1-1	TGCAGTGCTAGTAACCCCATCAACACTGAAGCTTTCTTT	CSASNPINTEAFF
-	-	TRBV2	TRBJ2-2	TGTGCCAGCAGGACGGACAGCTCGGGACCCGGGGAGCTGTTTTTT	CASRTDSSGPGELFF
-	few	TRBV24-1	TRBJ2-2	TGTGCCACCAGTGAACAGGGCCCGGGCGGGGAGCTGTTTTTT	CATSEQGPGGELFF
-	-	TRBV12-3/TRBV12-4	TRBJ1-2	TGTGCCAGCAGTTTATATTCAGGGTTGGAGAGTGGCTACACCTTC	CASSLYSGLESGYTF
-	once	TRBV18	TRBJ2-1	TGTGCCAGCTCACCACCGAATCTGGGCAATGAGCAGTTCTTC	CASSPPNLGNEQFF
TRBD1	few	TRBV10-3	TRBJ1-1	TGTGCCATCAGTACAGGGGGTTTTTCTGAAGCTTTCTTT	CAISTGGFSEAFF
TRBD1	few	TRBV10-3	TRBJ2-5	TGTGCCATCAGCCGCGGACAGGTTCAAGAGACCCAGTACTTC	CAISRGQVQETQYF
-	few	TRBV20-1	TRBJ2-1	TGCAGTGCTAGCCTTGCCAGTGGGGCGACGGAGCAGTTCTTC	CSASLASGATEQFF
-	many	TRBV20-1	TRBJ2-1	TGCAGTGCTAGTCAGGGGAGTGAGCAGTTCTTC	CSASQGSEQFF
TRBD2	-	TRBV7-8	TRBJ2-1	TGTGCCAGCAGCTTAAGCGGGAGGGGGAACAATGAGCAGTTCTTC	CASSLSGRGNNEQFF
-	-	TRBV24-1	TRBJ2-3	TGTGCCACCAGTGACCGAACGGTAGCGCGACGCACAGATACGCAGTATTTT	CATSDRTVARRTDTQYF
TRBD2	few	TRBV7-9	TRBJ2-1	TGTGCCAGCAGTCGAGTAATAGCGGGGGCTGAGCAGTTCTTC	CASSRVIAGAEQFF
-	-	TRBV12-3/TRBV12-4	TRBJ2-3	TGTGCCAGCAGTTATGTGGACGGGGATACGCAGTATTTT	CASSYVDGDTQYF
-	many	TRBV12-3/TRBV12-4	TRBJ1-2	TGTGCCAGCAGTCCGGGGACGATGGGCTACACCTTC	CASSPGTMGYTF
-	few	TRBV5-5	TRBJ2-4	TGTGCCAGCAGCTTGTGGGGGACCAAAAACATTCAGTACTTC	CASSLWGTKNIQYF
-	-	TRBV12-3/TRBV12-4	TRBJ2-3	TGTGCCAGCAGTTCCGACAGTGATACGCAGTATTTT	CASSSDSDTQYF
TRBD2	-	TRBV7-2	TRBJ2-1	TGTGCCAGCAGCTTAGCCCTGACTAGCGGGGGGGGGAATGAGCAGTTCTTC	CASSLALTSGGGNEQFF
TRBD2	few	TRBV5-6	TRBJ2-1	TGTGCCAGCAGCTTGGGACTAGCGTCCCCGAGCTCCTACAATGAGCAGTTCTTC	CASSLGLASPSSYNEQFF
-	-	TRBV2	TRBJ2-2	TGTGCCAGCAGCCCCAGGCGACTAGACACCGGGGAGCTGTTTTTT	CASSPRRLDTGELFF
-	few	TRBV12-3/TRBV12-4	TRBJ2-1	TGTGCCAGCAGTTTAATCGAGTCCGTCGCGAAACGGAATGAGCAGTTCTTC	CASSLIESVAKRNEQFF
TRBD1	many	TRBV6-1	TRBJ2-5	TGTGCCAGCAGTAAGACAGGGGTGGGAGAGACCCAGTACTTC	CASSKTGVGETQYF
-	many	TRBV29-1	TRBJ2-5	TGCAGCGGGTACAGGGGAGGAGAGACCCAGTACTTC	CSGYRGGETQYF
TRBD1	-	TRBV11-1	TRBJ2-3	TGTGCCAGCAGCCAGCGACAGGGGTTGAGCACAGATACGCAGTATTTT	CASSQRQGLSTDTQYF
-	-	TRBV12-3/TRBV12-4	TRBJ2-6	TGTGCCAGCAGTCAGGTAACGGGGGCGCCTGGGGCCAACGTCCTGACTTTC	CASSQVTGAPGANVLTF
TRBD1	many	TRBV12-3/TRBV12-4	TRBJ1-5	TGTGCCAGCAGCACGAACAGGGGTAGCAATCAGCCCCAGCATTTT	CASSTNRGSNQPQHF
TRBD1	-	TRBV28	TRBJ2-7	TGTGCCAGCAGTTTATACGGACAGGGGAACATCTACGAGCAGTACTTC	CASSLYGQGNIYEQYF
-	few	TRBV7-8	TRBJ2-2	TGTGCCAGCGGGGCGGGAGTCGGGACAGCGAACACCGGGGAGCTGTTTTTT	CASGAGVGTANTGELFF
TRBD2	-	TRBV5-1	TRBJ2-3	TGCGCCAGCAGCTTGGGTAGCGGGAGAACAGATACGCAGTATTTT	CASSLGSGRTDTQYF
-	-	TRBV5-6	TRBJ1-1	TGTGCCAGCAGCTTGGGTACAGTGCTTGGAGCTTTCTTT	CASSLGTVLGAFF
-	-	TRBV29-1	TRBJ2-2	TGCAGCGTGCGGTACAACACCGGGGAGCTGTTTTTT	CSVRYNTGELFF
-	many	TRBV5-6	TRBJ1-6	TGTGCCAGCAAACAGAGCTCCTATAATTCACCCCTCCACTTT	CASKQSSYNSPLHF
-	few	TRBV11-2	TRBJ2-7	TGTGCCAGCAGCTTACTTGGGGCGCAGTACTTC	CASSLLGAQYF
-	many	TRBV4-2	TRBJ1-5	TGTGCCAGCAGCCAAGTCCGCGGTGAATCCCCCCAGCATTTT	CASSQVRGESPQHF
-	few	TRBV20-1	TRBJ2-1	TGCAGTGCTAATAGGGACACAACCTACAATGAGCAGTTCTTC	CSANRDTTYNEQFF
-	many	TRBV29-1	TRBJ2-3	TGCAGCGCCAGCAGGGGAGATACGCAGTATTTT	CSASRGDTQYF
-	-	TRBV7-8	TRBJ2-1	TGTGCCAGCAGCTTATTACCGGGAGTAATCTACAATGAGCAGTTCTTC	CASSLLPGVIYNEQFF
-	-	TRBV27	TRBJ2-3	TGTGCCAGCAGTTCTGCCTCCCTGGGGACAGATACGCAGTATTTT	CASSSASLGTDTQYF
-	-	TRBV20-1	TRBJ1-6	TGCAGTGCTAGATCGCGATTAAATTCACCCCTCCACTTT	CSARSRLNSPLHF
-	few	TRBV28	TRBJ2-6	TGTGCCGGTAGTTTCTCTGGGGCCAACGTCCTGACTTTC	CAGSFSGANVLTF
-	-	TRBV5-5	TRBJ2-7	TGTGCCAGCAGCCCAGGCGGCGTGTCGGGGGAGCAGTACTTC	CASSPGGVSGEQYF
-	many	TRBV12-3/TRBV12-4	TRBJ2-7	TGTGCCAGCAGTTTAGACAGTCTCTCCTACGAGCAGTACTTC	CASSLDSLSYEQYF
-	few	TRBV5-8	TRBJ2-5	TGTGCCAGCAGCCTGAAAAAGTCGACCCAAGAGACCCAGTACTTC	CASSLKKSTQETQYF
TRBD2	-	TRBV7-9	TRBJ2-2	TGTGCCAGCAGCCAAACGACTAGCGGGAGATCCGGGGAGCTGTTTTTT	CASSQTTSGRSGELFF